This T cell receptor (beta chain) was recorded in a study of identical twins. The CDR3 contains 14 residues. Germline lookup yields CDR1 DFQATT and CDR2 SNEGSKA (reference sequence). Trimming took off 5 bases at V and 5 bases at J, with 16 bases between the two ends. A universal primer binding site was introduced by template switching. The final cDNA contained unique molecular identifiers. TCRdb recomputed calls from the 5' RACE reads with MiXCR, one row per CDR3 protein. In the table there are around 1.7 million distinct CDR3 sequences, less than 35% of which are singletons. This clonotype has only a few counts. Its antigen is unknown. Findings and caveats of the study: For zero-insertion analyses, partial confounding could come from invariant MAIT and iNKT cells. Within monozygotic twins, out-of-frame TCR alpha sharing was underestimated by the models. Reduced insertions were recorded for abundant cord blood beta clonotypes, with no such pattern in memory repertoires.

Source material: cord blood. The rearrangement joins TRBV20-1 to TRBJ2-1; D remains unclear. The sequence derives from a newborn girl in good health. The CDR3 loop is CSAPRPGHHNEQFF. Here the CDR3 DNA reads TGCAGTGCTCCTCGCCCGGGTCACCACAATGAGCAGTTCTTC.